This T cell receptor (beta chain) was captured in a study of T cells after yellow fever vaccination. The sample holds many counts of this clonotype. J lost 1 base, V lost 5 bases, and 3 bases had no gene match. The CDR3 extends over 14 amino acids. TCRdb processed the 5' RACE reads anew with MiXCR; each CDR3 protein has one entry. The sample records about 160,000 distinct CDR3 sequences, around 7% being singletons. The sequence was collected from a man aged 18 to 30 who received the YFV17D yellow fever vaccine. Sequences were derived from CD4+ T cells sorted from PBMCs, sampled 5 days after the first yellow fever vaccination. The V and J genes are TRBV12-3 or TRBV12-4 and TRBJ1-1, with 8 positions matching TRBD1. The CDR3 protein is CASSVTGANTEAFF. CDR3 in DNA: TGTGCCAGCAGTGTGACAGGGGCGAACACTGAAGCTTTCTTT.